The clone carrying this T cell receptor beta chain was picked up a small number of times. This CDR3 is built from 15 residues. V shed 8 bases and J shed 0 bases, with 16 bases lying between them. Germline CDR1 and CDR2: SEHNR and FQNEAQ (reference sequence). Study processing details: There were no quality scores in the junction-only immunoSEQ sequences, so filtering differed. Profiled with immunoSEQ multiplex PCR; TCRdb holds only in-frame clones, not every one. The V and J calls and the clone size are those of that table, but D and trimming were determined from the DNA. The sample shows millions of clones, 93% of them seen only once. The data were obtained in a study of shared clonotypes between healthy human individuals. Across the study: CD4 naive and CD4 memory each took three plates per donor, while CD8 naive took two and CD8 memory one.

As defined, naive CD8 cells were CD45RO-negative and positively selected for CCR7, with terminally differentiated effector memory CD45RA+ cells excluded. There were only Caucasian adults among the donors, and all lived in Nashville, Tennessee. The V call is TRBV7-9, the J call TRBJ1-1; tentatively, D is TRBD1 (5 bases). Sequenced sample: naive CD8+ T cells from PBMCs. This receptor was identified in a man between 18 and 35 years old in good health. Some clones in this sample may be carry-over from other donors' samples. The CDR3 coding sequence is TGTGCCAGCGAGGGGAGCGGATTCATGAACACTGAAGCTTTCTTT. It yields the protein CASEGSGFMNTEAFF.